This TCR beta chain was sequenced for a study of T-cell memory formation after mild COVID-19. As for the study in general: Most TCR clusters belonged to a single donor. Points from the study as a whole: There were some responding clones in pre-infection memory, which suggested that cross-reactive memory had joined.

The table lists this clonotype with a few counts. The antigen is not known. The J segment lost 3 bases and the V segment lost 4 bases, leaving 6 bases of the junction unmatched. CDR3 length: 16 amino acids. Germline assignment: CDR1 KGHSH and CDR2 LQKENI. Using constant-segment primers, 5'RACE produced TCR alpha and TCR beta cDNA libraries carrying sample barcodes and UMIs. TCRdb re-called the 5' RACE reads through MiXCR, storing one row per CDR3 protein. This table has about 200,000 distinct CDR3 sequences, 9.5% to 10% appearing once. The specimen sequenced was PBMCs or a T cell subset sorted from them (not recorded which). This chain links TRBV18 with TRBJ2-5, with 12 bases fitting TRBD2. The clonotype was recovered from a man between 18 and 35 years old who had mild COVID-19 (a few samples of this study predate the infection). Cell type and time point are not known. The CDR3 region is CASSRTTSGGEETQYF. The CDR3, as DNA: TGTGCCAGCTCACGTACGACTAGCGGGGGTGAAGAGACCCAGTACTTC.